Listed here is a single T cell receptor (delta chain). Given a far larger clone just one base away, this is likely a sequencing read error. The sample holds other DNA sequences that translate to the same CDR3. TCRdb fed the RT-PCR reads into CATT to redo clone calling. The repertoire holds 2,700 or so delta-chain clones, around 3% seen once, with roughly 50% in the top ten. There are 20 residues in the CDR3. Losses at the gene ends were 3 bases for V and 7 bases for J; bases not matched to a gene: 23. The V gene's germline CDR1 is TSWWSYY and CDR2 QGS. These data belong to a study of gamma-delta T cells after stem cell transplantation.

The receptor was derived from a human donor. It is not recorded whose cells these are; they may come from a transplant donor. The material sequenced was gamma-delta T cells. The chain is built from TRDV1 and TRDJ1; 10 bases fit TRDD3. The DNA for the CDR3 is TGTGCTCTTGGGGACCATTGTTGGCTTCCTACGTGGGGGATACCTGGTAAACTCATCTTT. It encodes CALGDHCWLPTWGIPGKLIF.